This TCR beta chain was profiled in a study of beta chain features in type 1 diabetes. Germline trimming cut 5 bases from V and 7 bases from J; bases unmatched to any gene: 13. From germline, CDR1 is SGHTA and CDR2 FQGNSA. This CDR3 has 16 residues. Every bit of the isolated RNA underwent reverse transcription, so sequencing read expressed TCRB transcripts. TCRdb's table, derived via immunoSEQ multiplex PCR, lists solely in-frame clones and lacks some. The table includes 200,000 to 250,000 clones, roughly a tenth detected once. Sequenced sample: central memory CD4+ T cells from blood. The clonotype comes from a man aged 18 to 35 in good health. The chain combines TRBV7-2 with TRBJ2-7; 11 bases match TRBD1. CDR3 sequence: CASSPVGTGGLREQYF. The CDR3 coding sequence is TGTGCCAGCAGCCCGGTAGGGACAGGGGGATTAAGGGAGCAGTACTTC.